Following are 3 T cell receptor beta chains from one sample sequenced in a study of blood T cell repertoires in COVID-19. Sequencing was performed with immunoSEQ multiplex PCR; in TCRdb, only in-frame clones are kept and a portion is missing. The profile covers approximately 280,000 clones, with 85% appearing a single time and about 2.5% taken by the ten largest. The sequenced sample consisted of PBMCs or T cells enriched from blood (not recorded which). These receptors all come from a woman aged 45-60 years who had recovered from COVID-19.

The chain has TRBV28 and TRBJ1-1, with D hard to call. In germline, CDR1 is MDHEN, CDR2 SYDVKM. The CDR3 loop spans 12 amino acids. Deletions cut 7 bases from V and 0 bases from J, with 6 bases between. CDR3 bases: TGTGCCAGCACCGACTTGAACACTGAAGCTTTCTTT. It is translated as CASTDLNTEAFF.

This clone was detected a few times. V is TRBV9 and J is TRBJ2-7; a possible D gene is TRBD1 (6 bases). The CDR3 sequence is 15 residues long. Germline-derived CDR1 and CDR2 are SGDLS and YYNGEE. The V end was cut by 1 base, the J end by 5 bases, with 16 bases between. DNA of the CDR3: TGTGCCAGCAGCGTAAGTCCCAGGGGTAAGCACGAGCAGTACTTC. This codes for CASSVSPRGKHEQYF. The whole variable domain, remainder taken from reference TRBV9 and TRBJ2-7, is DSGVTQTPKHLITATGQRVTLRCSPRSGDLSVYWYQQSLDQGLQFLIQYYNGEERAKGNILERFSAQQFPDLHSELNLSSLELGDSALYFCASSVSPRGKHEQYFGPGTRLTVT.

The genes are TRBV19 and TRBJ2-7; 8 positions match TRBD2. V was pared by 4 bases and J by 2 bases, with 7 bases of the junction left unmatched. From germline, CDR1 is LNHDA and CDR2 SQIVND (reference sequence). The CDR3 has 15 amino acids. The CDR3 loop is CASSTTSGAAYEQYF. CDR3 coding DNA: TGTGCCAGTAGTACTACTAGCGGCGCCGCCTACGAGCAGTACTTC.